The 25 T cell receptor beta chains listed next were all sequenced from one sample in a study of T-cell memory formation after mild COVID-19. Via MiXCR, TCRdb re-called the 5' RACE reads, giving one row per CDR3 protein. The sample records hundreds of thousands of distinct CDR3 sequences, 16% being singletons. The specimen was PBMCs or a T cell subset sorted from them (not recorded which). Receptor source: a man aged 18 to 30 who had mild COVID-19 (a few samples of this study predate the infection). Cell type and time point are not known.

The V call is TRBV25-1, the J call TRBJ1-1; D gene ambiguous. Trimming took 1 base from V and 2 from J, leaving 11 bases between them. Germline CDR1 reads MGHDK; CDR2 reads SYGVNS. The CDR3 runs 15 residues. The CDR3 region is CASSESGLGNTEAFF. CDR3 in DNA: TGTGCCAGCAGTGAATCCGGACTGGGAAACACTGAAGCTTTCTTT.

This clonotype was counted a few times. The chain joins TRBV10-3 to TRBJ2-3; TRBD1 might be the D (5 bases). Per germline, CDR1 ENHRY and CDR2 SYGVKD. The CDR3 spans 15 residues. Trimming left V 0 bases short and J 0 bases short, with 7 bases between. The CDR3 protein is CAISESTASTDTQYF. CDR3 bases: TGTGCCATCAGTGAGTCGACAGCTAGCACAGATACGCAGTATTTT.

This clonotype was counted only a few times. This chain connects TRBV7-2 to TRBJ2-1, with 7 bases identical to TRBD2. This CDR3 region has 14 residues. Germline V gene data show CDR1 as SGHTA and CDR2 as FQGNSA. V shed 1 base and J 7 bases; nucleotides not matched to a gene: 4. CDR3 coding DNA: TGTGCCAGCAGCTTAGGACTAGCCCCGAATGAGCAGTTCTTC. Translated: CASSLGLAPNEQFF. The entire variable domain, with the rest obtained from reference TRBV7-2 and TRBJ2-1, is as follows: GAGVSQSPSNKVTEKGKDVELRCDPISGHTALYWYRQSLGQGLEFLIYFQGNSAPDKSGLPSDRFSAERTGGSVSTLTIQRTQQEDSAVYLCASSLGLAPNEQFFGPGTRLTVL.

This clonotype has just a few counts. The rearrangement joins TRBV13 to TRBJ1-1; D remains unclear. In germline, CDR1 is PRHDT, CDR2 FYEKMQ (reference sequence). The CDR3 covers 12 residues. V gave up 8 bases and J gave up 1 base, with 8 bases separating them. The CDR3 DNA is TGTGCCAGCTCACAGCAGAACACTGAAGCTTTCTTT. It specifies CASSQQNTEAFF.

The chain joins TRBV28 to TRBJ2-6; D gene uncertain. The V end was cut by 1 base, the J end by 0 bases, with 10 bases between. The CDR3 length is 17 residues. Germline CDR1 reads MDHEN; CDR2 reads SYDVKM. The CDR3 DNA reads TGTGCCAGCAGTTTATCCCAAGGTGGCTCTGGGGCCAACGTCCTGACTTTC. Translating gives CASSLSQGGSGANVLTF.

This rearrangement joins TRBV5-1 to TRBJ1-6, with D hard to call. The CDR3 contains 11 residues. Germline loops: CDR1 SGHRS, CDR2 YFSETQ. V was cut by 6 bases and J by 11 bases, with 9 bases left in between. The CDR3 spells CASTARAPLHF. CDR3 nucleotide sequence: TGCGCCAGCACGGCCCGGGCACCCCTCCACTTT.

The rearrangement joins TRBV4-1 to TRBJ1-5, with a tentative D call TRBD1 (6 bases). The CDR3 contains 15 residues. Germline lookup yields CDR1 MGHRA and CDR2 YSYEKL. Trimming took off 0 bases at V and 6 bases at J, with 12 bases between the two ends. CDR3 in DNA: TGCGCCAGCAGCCAAGATGGGGGGCCAAGTCAGCCCCAGCATTTT. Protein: CASSQDGGPSQPQHF.

The CDR3 coding sequence is TGCGCCAGCAGCTCAGAAGCTATGGGACAGGGTAACAATGAGCAGTTCTTC. Translating it yields CASSSEAMGQGNNEQFF. This sequence joins TRBV5-1 and TRBJ2-1; the match to TRBD1 covers 9 bases. This CDR3 has 17 residues. V shed 3 bases and J 5 bases; nucleotides not matched to a gene: 12. Germline lookup yields CDR1 SGHRS and CDR2 YFSETQ.

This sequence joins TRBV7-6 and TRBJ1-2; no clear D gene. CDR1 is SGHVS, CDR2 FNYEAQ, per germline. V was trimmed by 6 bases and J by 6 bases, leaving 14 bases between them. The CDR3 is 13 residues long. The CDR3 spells CASSDLGIDGYTF. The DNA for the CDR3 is TGTGCCAGCAGTGATCTTGGGATTGATGGCTACACCTTC.

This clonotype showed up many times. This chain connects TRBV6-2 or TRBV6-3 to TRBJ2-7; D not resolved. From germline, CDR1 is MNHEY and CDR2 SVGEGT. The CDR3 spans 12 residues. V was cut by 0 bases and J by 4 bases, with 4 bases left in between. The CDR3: CASSYSEYEQYV. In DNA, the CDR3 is TGTGCCAGCAGTTACTCGGAGTACGAGCAGTACGTC.

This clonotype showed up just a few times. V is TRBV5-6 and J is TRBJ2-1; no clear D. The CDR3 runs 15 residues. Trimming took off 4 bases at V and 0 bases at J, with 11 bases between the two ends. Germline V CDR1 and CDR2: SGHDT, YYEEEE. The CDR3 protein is CASSPIWSSYNEQFF. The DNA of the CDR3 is TGTGCCAGCAGCCCGATTTGGAGCTCCTACAATGAGCAGTTCTTC. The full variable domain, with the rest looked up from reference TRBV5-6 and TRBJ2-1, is DAGVTQSPTHLIKTRGQQVTLRCSPKSGHDTVSWYQQALGQGPQFIFQYYEEEERQRGNFPDRFSGHQFPNYSSELNVNALLLGDSALYLCASSPIWSSYNEQFFGPGTRLTVL.

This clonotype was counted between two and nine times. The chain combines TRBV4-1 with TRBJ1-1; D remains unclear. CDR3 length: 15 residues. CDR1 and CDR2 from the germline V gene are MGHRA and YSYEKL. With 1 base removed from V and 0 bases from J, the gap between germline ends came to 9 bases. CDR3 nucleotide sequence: TGCGCCAGCAGCCAAGGAGGGCACATGAACACTGAAGCTTTCTTT. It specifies CASSQGGHMNTEAFF.

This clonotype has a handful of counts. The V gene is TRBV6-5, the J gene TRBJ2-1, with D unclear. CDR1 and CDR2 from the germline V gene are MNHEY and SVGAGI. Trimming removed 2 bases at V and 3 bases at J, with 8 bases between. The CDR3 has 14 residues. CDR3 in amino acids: CASSYGVDYNEQFF. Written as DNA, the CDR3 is TGTGCCAGCAGTTACGGGGTCGACTACAATGAGCAGTTCTTC.

The CDR3 protein is CASNQRPTRGTGSEQYF. DNA of the CDR3: TGCGCCAGCAATCAAAGGCCAACGAGGGGGACGGGAAGCGAGCAGTACTTC. The chain has TRBV5-1 and TRBJ2-7; D is perhaps TRBD1 (6 bases). In germline, CDR1 is SGHRS, CDR2 YFSETQ. The CDR3 runs 17 residues. V was trimmed by 6 bases and J by 6 bases, leaving 28 bases between them.

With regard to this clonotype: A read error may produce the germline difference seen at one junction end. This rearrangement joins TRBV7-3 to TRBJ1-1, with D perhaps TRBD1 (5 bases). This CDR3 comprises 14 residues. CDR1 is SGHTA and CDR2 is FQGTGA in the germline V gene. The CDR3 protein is CASSLTSGATEAFF. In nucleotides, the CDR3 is TGTGCCAGCAGCCTAACCTCCGGGGCGACTGAAGCTTTCTTT.

The CDR3 DNA reads TGCAGTGCTAGAGATCTCTCCCGGAACCACAATGAGCAGTTCTTC. Translated: CSARDLSRNHNEQFF. V gene TRBV20-1 combines with J gene TRBJ2-1; no reliable D call. Trimming pared 0 bases from V and 5 bases from J, leaving 14 bases between. Germline CDR1 reads DFQATT; CDR2 reads SNEGSKA (reference sequence). The CDR3 has 15 amino acids.

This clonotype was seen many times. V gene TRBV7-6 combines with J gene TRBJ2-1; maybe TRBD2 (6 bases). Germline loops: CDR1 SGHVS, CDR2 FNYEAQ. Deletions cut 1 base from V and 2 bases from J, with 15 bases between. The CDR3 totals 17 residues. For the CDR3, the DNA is TGTGCCAGCAGCTTAGTCGTCGGGACTTTTACCTACAATGAGCAGTTCTTC. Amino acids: CASSLVVGTFTYNEQFF.

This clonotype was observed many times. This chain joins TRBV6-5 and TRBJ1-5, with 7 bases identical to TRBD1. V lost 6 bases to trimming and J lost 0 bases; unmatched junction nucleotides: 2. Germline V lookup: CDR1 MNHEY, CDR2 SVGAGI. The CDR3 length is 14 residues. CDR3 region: CASRGTASNQPQHF. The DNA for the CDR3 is TGTGCCAGCAGGGGGACAGCTAGCAATCAGCCCCAGCATTTT.

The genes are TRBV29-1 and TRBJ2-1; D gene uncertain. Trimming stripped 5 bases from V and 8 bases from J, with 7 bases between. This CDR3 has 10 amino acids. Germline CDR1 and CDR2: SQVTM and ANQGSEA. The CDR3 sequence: CSVYGDEQFF. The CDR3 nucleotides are TGCAGCGTTTATGGAGATGAGCAGTTCTTC.

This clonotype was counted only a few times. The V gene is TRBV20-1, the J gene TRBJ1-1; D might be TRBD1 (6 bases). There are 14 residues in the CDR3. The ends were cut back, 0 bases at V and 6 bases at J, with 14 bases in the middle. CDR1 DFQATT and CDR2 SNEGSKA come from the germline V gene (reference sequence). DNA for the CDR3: TGCAGTGCTAGAGATCGGAGGGGGGGCGCTGAAGCTTTCTTT. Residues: CSARDRRGGAEAFF.

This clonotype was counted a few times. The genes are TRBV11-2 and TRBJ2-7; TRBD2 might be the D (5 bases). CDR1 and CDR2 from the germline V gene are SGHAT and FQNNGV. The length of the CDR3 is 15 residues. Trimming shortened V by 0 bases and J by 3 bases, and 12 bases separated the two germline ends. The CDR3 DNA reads TGTGCCAGCAGCTTAGACCTAGCCCGGGGCTACGAGCAGTACTTC. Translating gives CASSLDLARGYEQYF.

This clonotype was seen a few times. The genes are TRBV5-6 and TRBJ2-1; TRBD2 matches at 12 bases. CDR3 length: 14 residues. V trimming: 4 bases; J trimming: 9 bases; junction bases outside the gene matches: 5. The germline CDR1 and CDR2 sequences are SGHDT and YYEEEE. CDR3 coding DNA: TGTGCCAGCAGCGCCGGGACTAGCGGGTTTGAGCAGTTCTTC. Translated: CASSAGTSGFEQFF. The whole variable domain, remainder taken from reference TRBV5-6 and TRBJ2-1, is DAGVTQSPTHLIKTRGQQVTLRCSPKSGHDTVSWYQQALGQGPQFIFQYYEEEERQRGNFPDRFSGHQFPNYSSELNVNALLLGDSALYLCASSAGTSGFEQFFGPGTRLTVL.

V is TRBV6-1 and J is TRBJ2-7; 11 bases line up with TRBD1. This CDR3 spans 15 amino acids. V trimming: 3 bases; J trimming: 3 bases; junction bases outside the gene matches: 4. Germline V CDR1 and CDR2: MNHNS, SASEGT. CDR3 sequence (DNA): TGTGCCAGCAGTGAGAATGGGACAGGGGGCTACGAGCAGTACGTC. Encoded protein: CASSENGTGGYEQYV.

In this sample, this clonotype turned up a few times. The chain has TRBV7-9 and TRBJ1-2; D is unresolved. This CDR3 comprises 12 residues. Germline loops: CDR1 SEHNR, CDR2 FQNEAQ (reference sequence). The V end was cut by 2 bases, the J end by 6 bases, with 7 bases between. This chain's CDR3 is CASSLRLDGYTF. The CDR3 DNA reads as TGTGCCAGCAGCTTACGGCTGGATGGCTACACCTTC.

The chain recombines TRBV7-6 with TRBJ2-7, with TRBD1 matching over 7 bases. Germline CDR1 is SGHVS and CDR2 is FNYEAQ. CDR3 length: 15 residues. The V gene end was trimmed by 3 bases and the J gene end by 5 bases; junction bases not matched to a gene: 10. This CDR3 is CASSLGKGAGDEQYF. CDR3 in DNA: TGTGCCAGCAGCTTGGGTAAGGGGGCTGGCGACGAGCAGTACTTC. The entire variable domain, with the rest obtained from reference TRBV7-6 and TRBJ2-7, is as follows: GAGVSQSPRYKVTKRGQDVALRCDPISGHVSLYWYRQALGQGPEFLTYFNYEAQQDKSGLPNDRFSAERPEGSISTLTIQRTEQRDSAMYRCASSLGKGAGDEQYFGPGTRLTVT.